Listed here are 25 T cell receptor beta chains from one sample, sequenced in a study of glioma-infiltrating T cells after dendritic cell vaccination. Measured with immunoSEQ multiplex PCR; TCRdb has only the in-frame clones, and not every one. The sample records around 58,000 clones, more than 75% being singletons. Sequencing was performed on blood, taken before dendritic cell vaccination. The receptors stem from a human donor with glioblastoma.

The CDR3 spells CAWSWGGNSPLHF. DNA for the CDR3: TGTGCCTGGAGTTGGGGGGGAAATTCACCCCTCCACTTT. The rearrangement joins TRBV30 to TRBJ1-6, with D perhaps TRBD1 (5 bases). Germline CDR1 GTSNPN, CDR2 SVGIG (reference sequence). V lost 2 bases and J lost 7, with 9 bases in between. The length of the CDR3 is 13 residues.

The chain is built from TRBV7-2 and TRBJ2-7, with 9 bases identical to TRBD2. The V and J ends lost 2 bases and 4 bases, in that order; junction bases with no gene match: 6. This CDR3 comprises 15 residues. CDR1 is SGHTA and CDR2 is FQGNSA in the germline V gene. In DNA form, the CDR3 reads TGTGCCAGCAGCTTAATGGCGGGGGGGCCATACGAGCAGTACTTC. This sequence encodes CASSLMAGGPYEQYF.

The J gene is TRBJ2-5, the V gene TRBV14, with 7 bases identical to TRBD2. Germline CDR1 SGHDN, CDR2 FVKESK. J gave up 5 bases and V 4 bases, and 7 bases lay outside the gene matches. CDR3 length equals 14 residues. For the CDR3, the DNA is TGTGCCAGCAGCCCCACTAGCGTCGGGGAGACCCAGTACTTC. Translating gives CASSPTSVGETQYF. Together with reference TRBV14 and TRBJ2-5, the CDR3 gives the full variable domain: EAGVTQFPSHSVIEKGQTVTLRCDPISGHDNLYWYRRVMGKEIKFLLHFVKESKQDESGMPNNRFLAERTGGTYSTLKVQPAELEDSGVYFCASSPTSVGETQYFGPGTRLLVL.

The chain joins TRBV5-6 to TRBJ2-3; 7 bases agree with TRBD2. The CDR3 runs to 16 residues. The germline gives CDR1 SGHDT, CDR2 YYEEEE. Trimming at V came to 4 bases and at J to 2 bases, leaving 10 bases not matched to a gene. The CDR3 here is CASSPRLGGFTDTQYF. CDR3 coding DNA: TGTGCCAGCAGCCCCCGGCTGGGGGGGTTCACAGATACGCAGTATTTT.

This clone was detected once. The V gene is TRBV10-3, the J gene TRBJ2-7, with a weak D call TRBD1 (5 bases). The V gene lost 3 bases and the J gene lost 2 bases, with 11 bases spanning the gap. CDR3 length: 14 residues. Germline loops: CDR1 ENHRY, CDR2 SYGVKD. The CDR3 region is CAISDSGSPYEQYF. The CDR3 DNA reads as TGTGCCATCAGTGATTCAGGGTCCCCCTACGAGCAGTACTTC.

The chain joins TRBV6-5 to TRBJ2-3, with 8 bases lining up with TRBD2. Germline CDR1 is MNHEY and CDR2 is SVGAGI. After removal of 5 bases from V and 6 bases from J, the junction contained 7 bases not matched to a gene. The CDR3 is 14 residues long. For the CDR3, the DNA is TGTGCCAGCAGTCCCCGGGGGGGCCTCGATACGCAGTATTTT. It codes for CASSPRGGLDTQYF.

In DNA form, the CDR3 reads TGTGCCAGCCGTAAGGGACTAGATGGTGAGACCCAGTACTTC. Translating it yields CASRKGLDGETQYF. The rearrangement links TRBV27 to TRBJ2-5; TRBD2 agrees at 8 bases. After removal of 8 bases from V and 5 bases from J, the junction contained 10 bases not matched to a gene. Germline CDR1 is MNHEY and CDR2 is SMNVEV (reference sequence). The CDR3 runs to 14 residues.

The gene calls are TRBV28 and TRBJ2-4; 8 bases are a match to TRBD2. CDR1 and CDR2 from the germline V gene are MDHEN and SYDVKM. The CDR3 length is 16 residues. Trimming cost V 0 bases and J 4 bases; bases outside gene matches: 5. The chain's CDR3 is CASSLWGPGGKNIQYF. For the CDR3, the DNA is TGTGCCAGCAGTTTATGGGGACCGGGAGGGAAAAACATTCAGTACTTC.

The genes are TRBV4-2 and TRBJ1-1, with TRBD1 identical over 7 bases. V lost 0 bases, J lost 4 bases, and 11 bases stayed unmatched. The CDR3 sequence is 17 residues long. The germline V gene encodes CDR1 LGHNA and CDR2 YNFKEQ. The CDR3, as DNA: TGTGCCAGCAGCCAAGATGGACTACAGGGGTTTATCACTGAAGCTTTCTTT. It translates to CASSQDGLQGFITEAFF.

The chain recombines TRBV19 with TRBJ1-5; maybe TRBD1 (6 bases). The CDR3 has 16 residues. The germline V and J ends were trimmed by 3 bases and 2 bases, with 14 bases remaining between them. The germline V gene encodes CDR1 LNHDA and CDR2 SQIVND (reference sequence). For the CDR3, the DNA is TGTGCCAGTAGTATGGCGACAGGCGCCGGCAATCAGCCCCAGCATTTT. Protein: CASSMATGAGNQPQHF.

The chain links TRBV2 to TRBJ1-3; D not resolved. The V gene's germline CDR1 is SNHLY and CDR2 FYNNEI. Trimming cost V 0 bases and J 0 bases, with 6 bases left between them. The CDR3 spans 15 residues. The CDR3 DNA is TGTGCCAGCAGTGAAGCAGGGAGCTCTGGAAACACCATATATTTT. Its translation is CASSEAGSSGNTIYF.

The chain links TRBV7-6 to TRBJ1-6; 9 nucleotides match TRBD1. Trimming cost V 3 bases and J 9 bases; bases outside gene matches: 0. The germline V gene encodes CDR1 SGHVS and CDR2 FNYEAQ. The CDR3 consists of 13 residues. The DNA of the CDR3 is TGTGCCAGCAGCTTGGGACAGGGTTCACCCCTCCACTTT. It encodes CASSLGQGSPLHF.

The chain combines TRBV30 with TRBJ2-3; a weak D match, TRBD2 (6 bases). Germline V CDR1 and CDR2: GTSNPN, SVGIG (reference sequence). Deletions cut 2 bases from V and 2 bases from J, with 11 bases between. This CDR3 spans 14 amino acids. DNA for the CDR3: TGTGCCTGGAGTCGGGGGACCAACACAGATACGCAGTATTTT. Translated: CAWSRGTNTDTQYF.

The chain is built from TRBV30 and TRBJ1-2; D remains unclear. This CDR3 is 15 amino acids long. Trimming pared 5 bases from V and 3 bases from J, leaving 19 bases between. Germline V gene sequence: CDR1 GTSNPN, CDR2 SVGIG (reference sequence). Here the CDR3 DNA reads TGTGCCTGGGTGATCCTGGCCCTGGGCGACTATGGCTACACCTTC. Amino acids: CAWVILALGDYGYTF.

CDR3 nucleotides: TGTGCCACCAGCAGAGGCGAGGCGGCAACTGAGCAGTTCTTC. As protein: CATSRGEAATEQFF. This sequence joins TRBV15 and TRBJ2-1; no reliable D call. This CDR3 is built from 14 residues. Trimming removed 1 base from V and 9 bases from J, with 13 bases in between. CDR1 and CDR2 from the germline V gene are LNHNV and YYDKDF (reference sequence). Variable domain in full (rest from reference TRBV15 and TRBJ2-1): DAMVIQNPRYQVTQFGKPVTLSCSQTLNHNVMYWYQQKSSQAPKLLFHYYDKDFNNEADTPDNFQSRRPNTSFCFLDIRSPGLGDTAMYLCATSRGEAATEQFFGPGTRLTVL.

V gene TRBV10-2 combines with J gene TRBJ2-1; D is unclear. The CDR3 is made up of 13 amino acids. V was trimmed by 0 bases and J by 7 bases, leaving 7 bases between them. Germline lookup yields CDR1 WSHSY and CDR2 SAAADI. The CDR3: CASSESLGNEQFF. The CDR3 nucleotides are TGCGCCAGCAGTGAGTCCCTCGGGAATGAGCAGTTCTTC.

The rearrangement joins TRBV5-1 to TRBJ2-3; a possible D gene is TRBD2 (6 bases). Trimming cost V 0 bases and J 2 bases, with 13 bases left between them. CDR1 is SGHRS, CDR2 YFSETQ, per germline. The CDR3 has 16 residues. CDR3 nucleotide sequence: TGCGCCAGCAGCTTGGGTTCGGGCGGGGCCACAGATACGCAGTATTTT. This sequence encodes CASSLGSGGATDTQYF. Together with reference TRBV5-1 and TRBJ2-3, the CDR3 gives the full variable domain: KAGVTQTPRYLIKTRGQQVTLSCSPISGHRSVSWYQQTPGQGLQFLFEYFSETQRNKGNFPGRFSGRQFSNSRSEMNVSTLELGDSALYLCASSLGSGGATDTQYFGPGTRLTVL.

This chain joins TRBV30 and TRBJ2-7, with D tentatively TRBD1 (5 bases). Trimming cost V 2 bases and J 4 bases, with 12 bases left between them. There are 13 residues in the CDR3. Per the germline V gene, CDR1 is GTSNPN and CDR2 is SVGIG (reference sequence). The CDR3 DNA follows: TGTGCCTGGAGTTTGGGCAGGGAATACGAGCAGTACTTC. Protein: CAWSLGREYEQYF.

This CDR3 is CASSEFREGTQYF. In DNA form, the CDR3 reads TGTGCCAGCAGTGAATTCCGCGAGGGGACCCAGTACTTC. The V and J genes are TRBV2 and TRBJ2-5; the D gene is possibly TRBD2 (5 bases). CDR1 and CDR2 from the germline V gene are SNHLY and FYNNEI. Trimming cost V 2 bases and J 7 bases, with 11 bases left between them. The CDR3 length is 13 residues. The variable domain in full, with the rest retrieved from reference TRBV2 and TRBJ2-5, is EPEVTQTPSHQVTQMGQEVILRCVPISNHLYFYWYRQILGQKVEFLVSFYNNEISEKSEIFDDQFSVERPDGSNFTLKIRSTKLEDSAMYFCASSEFREGTQYFGPGTRLLVL.

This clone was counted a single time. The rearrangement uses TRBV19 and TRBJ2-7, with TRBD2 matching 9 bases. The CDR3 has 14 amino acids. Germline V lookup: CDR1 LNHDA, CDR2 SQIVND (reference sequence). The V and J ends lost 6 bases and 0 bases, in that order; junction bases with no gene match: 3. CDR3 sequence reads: CASSLAGFSYEQYF. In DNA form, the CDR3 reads TGTGCCAGTAGCCTAGCGGGATTCTCCTACGAGCAGTACTTC.

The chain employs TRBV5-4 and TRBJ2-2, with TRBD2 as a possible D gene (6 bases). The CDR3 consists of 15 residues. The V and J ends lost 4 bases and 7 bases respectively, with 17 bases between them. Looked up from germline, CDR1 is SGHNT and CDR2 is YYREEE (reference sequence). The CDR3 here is CASSLGGTQGGELFF. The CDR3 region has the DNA TGTGCCAGCAGCCTTGGAGGGACCCAGGGCGGGGAGCTGTTTTTT.

DNA for the CDR3: TGCGCCAGCAGTGAGTGGGGACAGTTCAGGAGCTCCTACAATGAGCAGTTCTTC. Amino acids: CASSEWGQFRSSYNEQFF. The chain is built from TRBV10-2 and TRBJ2-1; 7 bases agree with TRBD1. The CDR3 contains 18 residues. The V segment lost 1 base and the J segment 0 bases; nucleotides outside the gene matches: 9. Germline values: CDR1 WSHSY, CDR2 SAAADI.

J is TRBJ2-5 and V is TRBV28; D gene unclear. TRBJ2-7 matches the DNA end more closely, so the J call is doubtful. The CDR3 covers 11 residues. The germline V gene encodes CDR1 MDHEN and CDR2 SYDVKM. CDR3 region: CASSFKYEQYF. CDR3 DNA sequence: TGTGCCAGCAGTTTCAAGTACGAGCAGTACTTC.

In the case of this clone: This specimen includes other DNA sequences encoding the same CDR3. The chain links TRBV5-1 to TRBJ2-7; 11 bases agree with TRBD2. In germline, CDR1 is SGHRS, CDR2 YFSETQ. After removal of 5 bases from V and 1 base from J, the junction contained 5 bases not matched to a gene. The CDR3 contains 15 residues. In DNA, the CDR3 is TGCGCCAGCAGTATCACTAGCGGGGGTTCCTACGAGCAGTACTTC. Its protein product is CASSITSGGSYEQYF. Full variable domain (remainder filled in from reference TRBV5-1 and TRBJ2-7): KAGVTQTPRYLIKTRGQQVTLSCSPISGHRSVSWYQQTPGQGLQFLFEYFSETQRNKGNFPGRFSGRQFSNSRSEMNVSTLELGDSALYLCASSITSGGSYEQYFGPGTRLTVT.

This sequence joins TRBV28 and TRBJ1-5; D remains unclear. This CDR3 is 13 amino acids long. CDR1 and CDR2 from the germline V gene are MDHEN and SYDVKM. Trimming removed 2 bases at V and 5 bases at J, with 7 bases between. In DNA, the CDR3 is TGTGCCAGCAGTTTAGACGGAGATCAGCCCCAGCATTTT. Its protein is CASSLDGDQPQHF.